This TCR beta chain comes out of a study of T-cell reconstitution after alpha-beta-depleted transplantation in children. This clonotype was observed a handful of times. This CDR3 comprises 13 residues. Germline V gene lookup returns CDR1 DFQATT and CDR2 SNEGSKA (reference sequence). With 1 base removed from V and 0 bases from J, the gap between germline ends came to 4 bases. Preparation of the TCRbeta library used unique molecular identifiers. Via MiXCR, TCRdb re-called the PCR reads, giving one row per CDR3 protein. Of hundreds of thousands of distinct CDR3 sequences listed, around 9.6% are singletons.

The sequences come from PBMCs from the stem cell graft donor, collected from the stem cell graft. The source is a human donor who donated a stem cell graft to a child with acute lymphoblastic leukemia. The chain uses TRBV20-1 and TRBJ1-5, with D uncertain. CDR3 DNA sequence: TGCAGTGCTAGAGGCTATAGCAATCAGCCCCAGCATTTT. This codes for CSARGYSNQPQHF.